This T cell receptor (beta chain) comes out of a study of read filtering for tumor transcriptome and immune sequencing. The library was built from about 400 ng RNA with molecular barcoded adaptors for alpha/delta and beta/gamma chains. Using its own MiXCR run on the reads, TCRdb lists one record per CDR3 protein. The table shows approximately 40,000 distinct CDR3 sequences, with approximately 15% occurring only once. A remark on this clonotype: A much larger clone differs from this one at a single base, so this may be a read error.

Germline V gene lookup returns CDR1 MDHEN and CDR2 SYDVKM. The CDR3 sequence is 16 residues long. The TCR comes from a donor at least 40 years old with multiple myeloma. This rearrangement joins TRBV28 to TRBJ1-2, with 8 bases matching TRBD1. Specimen: a population of CD138-negative cells sorted from bone marrow. In DNA, the CDR3 is TGTGCCAGCAGGGCCACATCAGGGGGCCGTAACCATGGCTACACCTTC. Translated, it gives CASRATSGGRNHGYTF.